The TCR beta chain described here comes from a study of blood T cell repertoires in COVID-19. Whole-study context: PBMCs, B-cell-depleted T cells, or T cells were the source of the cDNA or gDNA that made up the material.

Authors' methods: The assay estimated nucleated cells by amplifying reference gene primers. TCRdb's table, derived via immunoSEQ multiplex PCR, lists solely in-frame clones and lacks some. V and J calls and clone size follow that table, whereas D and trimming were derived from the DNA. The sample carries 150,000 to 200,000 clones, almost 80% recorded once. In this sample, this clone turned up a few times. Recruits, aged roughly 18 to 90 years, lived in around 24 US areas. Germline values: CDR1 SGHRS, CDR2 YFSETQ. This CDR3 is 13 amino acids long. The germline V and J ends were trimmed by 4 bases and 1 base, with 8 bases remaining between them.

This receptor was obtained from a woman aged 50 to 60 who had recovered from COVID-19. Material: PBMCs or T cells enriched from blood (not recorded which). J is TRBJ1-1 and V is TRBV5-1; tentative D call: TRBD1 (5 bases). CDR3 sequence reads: CASSDQGNTEAFF. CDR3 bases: TGCGCCAGCAGCGACCAGGGGAACACTGAAGCTTTCTTT. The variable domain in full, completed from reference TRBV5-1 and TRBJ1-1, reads KAGVTQTPRYLIKTRGQQVTLSCSPISGHRSVSWYQQTPGQGLQFLFEYFSETQRNKGNFPGRFSGRQFSNSRSEMNVSTLELGDSALYLCASSDQGNTEAFFGQGTRLTVV.